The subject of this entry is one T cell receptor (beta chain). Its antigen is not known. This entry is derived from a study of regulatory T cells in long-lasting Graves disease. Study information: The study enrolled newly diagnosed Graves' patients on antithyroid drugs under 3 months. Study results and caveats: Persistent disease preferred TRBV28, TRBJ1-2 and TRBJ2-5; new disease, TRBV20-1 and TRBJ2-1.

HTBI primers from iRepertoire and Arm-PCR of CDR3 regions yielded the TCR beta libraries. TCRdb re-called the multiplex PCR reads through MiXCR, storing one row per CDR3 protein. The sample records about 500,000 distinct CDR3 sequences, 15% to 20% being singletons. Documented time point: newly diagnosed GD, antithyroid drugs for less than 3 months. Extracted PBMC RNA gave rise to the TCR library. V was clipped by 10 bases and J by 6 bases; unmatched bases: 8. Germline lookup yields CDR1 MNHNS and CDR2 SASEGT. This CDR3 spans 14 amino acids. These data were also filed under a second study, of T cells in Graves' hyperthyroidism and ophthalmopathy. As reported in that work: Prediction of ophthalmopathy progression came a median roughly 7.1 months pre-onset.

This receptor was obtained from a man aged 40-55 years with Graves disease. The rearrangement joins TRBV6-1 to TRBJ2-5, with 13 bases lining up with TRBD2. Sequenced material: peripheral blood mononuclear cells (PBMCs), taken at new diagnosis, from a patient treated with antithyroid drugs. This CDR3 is CATGLAGDIKTQYF. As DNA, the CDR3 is TGTGCCACCGGACTAGCGGGAGACATAAAGACCCAGTACTTC.